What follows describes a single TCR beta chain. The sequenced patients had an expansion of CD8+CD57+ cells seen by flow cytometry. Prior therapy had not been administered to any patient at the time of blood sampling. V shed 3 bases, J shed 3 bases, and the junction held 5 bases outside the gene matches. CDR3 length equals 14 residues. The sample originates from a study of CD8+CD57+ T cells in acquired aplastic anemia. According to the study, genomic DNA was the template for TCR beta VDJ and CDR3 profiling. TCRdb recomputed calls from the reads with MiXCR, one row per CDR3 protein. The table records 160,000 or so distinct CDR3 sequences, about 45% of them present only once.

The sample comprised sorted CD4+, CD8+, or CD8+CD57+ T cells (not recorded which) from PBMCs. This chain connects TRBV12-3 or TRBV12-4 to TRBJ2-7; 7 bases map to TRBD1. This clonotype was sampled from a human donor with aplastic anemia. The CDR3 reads CASSFGTVVYEQYF. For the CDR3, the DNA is TGTGCCAGCAGTTTCGGGACAGTGGTCTACGAGCAGTACTTC.